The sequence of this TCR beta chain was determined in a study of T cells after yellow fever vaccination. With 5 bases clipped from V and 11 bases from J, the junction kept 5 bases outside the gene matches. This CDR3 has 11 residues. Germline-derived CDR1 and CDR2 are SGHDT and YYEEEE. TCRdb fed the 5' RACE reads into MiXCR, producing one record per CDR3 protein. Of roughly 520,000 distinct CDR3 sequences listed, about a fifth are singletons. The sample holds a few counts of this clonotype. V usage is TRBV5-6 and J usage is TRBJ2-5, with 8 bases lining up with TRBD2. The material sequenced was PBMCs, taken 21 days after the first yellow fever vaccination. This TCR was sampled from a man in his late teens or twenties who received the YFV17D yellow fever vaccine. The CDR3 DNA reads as TGTGCCAGCAGTCGTAGCGGGGCTCAGTACTTC. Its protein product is CASSRSGAQYF.